This T cell receptor (beta chain) was observed in a study of blood T cell repertoires in COVID-19. Study as a whole: Specimens from acute and convalescent COVID-19 originated in the United States, Italy and Spain.

How the authors handled the data: Reference gene primer amplification in the assay estimated nucleated cell counts. Generated by immunoSEQ multiplex PCR, the TCRdb table keeps only in-frame clones and is missing some. That table is the source of V, J and clone size, and D and trimming were worked out from the DNA. The sample has roughly 100,000 clones, approximately 89% seen once. CDR3 size: 17 residues. Unmatched junction bases numbered 11, after V lost 4 bases and J lost 8 bases. Germline CDR1 and CDR2: LGHDT and YNNKEL (reference sequence). The V call is TRBV3-1 (or the pseudogene TRBV3-2), the J call TRBJ1-6; the match to TRBD1 covers 10 bases. Sequenced: peripheral blood. The sequence was collected from a woman of 80 years or more in a cohort sampled during active COVID-19. CDR3 in amino acids: CASSRLGGTGVDSPLHF. In DNA form, the CDR3 reads TGTGCCAGCAGCCGACTCGGTGGGACAGGGGTAGATTCACCCCTCCACTTT.